Below, one T cell receptor (beta chain) is given with its context. The sample comes from a study of shared clonotypes between healthy human individuals. The naive CD8 population came from CD45RO-negative cells selected for CCR7, without terminally differentiated effector memory CD45RA+ cells. The method was immunoSEQ multiplex PCR; TCRdb's version includes in-frame clones alone and lacks a portion of them. Altogether over 2,000,000 clones are present, roughly 93% being singletons, with the ten largest covering more than 1.5%. CDR3 length: 13 amino acids. Deletions cut 3 bases from V and 7 bases from J, with 12 bases between. The germline V gene has CDR1 MDHEN and CDR2 SYDVKM.

The clonotype originates from a man younger than 35 in good health. Some clones in this sample may be carry-over from other donors' samples. Sequences were obtained from naive CD8+ T cells from PBMCs. The rearrangement links TRBV28 to TRBJ1-2; D call uncertain. The CDR3 bases are TGTGCCAGCAGTTTGGACGTGGAGGCTGGCTACACCTTC. Protein: CASSLDVEAGYTF.